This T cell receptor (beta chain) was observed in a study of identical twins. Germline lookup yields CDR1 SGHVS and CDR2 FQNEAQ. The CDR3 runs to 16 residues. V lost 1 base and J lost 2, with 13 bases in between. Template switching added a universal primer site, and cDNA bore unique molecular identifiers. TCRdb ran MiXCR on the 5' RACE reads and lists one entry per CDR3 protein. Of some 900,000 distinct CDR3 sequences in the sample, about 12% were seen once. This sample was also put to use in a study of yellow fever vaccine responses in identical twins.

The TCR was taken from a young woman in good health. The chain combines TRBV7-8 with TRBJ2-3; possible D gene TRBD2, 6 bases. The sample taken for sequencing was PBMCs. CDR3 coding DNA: TGTGCCAGCAGCTTAGGCGGGATGGGGAACACAGATACGCAGTATTTT. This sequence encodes CASSLGGMGNTDTQYF.